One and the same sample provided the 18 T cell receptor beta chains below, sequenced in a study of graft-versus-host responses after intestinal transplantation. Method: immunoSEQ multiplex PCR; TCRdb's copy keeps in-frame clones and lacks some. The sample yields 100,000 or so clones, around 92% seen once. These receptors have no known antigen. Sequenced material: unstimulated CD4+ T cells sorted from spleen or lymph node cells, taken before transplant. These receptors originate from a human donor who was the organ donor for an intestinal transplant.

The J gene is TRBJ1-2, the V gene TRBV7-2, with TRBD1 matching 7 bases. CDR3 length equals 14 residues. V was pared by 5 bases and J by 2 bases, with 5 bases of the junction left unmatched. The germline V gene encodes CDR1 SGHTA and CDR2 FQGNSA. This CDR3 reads CASSKAGQNYGYTF. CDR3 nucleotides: TGTGCCAGCAGCAAGGCGGGACAGAACTATGGCTACACCTTC.

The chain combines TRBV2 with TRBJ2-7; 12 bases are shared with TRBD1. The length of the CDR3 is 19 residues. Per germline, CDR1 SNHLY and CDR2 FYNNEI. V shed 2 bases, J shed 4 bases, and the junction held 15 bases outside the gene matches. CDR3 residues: CASSERGKAGTGGRYEQYF. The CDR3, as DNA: TGTGCCAGCAGTGAACGGGGCAAAGCCGGGACAGGGGGCCGGTACGAGCAGTACTTC.

The CDR3 coding sequence is TGTGCCAGCAGCTTAGCGGGGGGAGCCTACGAGCAGTACTTC. Amino acid sequence: CASSLAGGAYEQYF. The chain has TRBV7-3 and TRBJ2-7, with TRBD2 matching 8 bases. Trimming took 2 bases from V and 2 from J; bases not matched to a gene: 2. In germline, CDR1 is SGHTA, CDR2 FQGTGA. The CDR3 totals 14 residues.

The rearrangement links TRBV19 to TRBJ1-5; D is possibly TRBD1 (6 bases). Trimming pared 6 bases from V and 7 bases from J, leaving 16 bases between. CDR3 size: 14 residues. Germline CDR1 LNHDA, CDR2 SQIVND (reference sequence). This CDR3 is CASRPWGGDQPQHF. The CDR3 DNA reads TGTGCCAGTAGACCGTGGGGGGGCGACCAGCCCCAGCATTTT.

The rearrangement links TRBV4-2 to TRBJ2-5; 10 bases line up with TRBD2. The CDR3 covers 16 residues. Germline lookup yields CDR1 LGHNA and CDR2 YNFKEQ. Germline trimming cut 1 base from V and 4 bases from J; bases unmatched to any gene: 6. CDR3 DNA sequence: TGTGCCAGCAGCCAAGGGTCAGCGGGGGGGGGAGAGACCCAGTACTTC. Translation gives CASSQGSAGGGETQYF.

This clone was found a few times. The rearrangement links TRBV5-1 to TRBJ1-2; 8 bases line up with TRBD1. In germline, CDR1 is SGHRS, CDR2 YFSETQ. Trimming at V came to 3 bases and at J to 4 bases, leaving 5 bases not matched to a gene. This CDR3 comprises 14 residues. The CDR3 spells CASSYLQGGYGYTF. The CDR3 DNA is TGCGCCAGCAGCTATTTACAGGGGGGCTATGGCTACACCTTC. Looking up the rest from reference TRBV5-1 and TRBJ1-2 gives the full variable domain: KAGVTQTPRYLIKTRGQQVTLSCSPISGHRSVSWYQQTPGQGLQFLFEYFSETQRNKGNFPGRFSGRQFSNSRSEMNVSTLELGDSALYLCASSYLQGGYGYTFGSGTRLTVV.

The DNA of the CDR3 is TGCGCCAGCAGCCAAGACATCCGACAGGGGGCAGGTGAGCAGTACTTC. It is translated as CASSQDIRQGAGEQYF. The rearrangement links TRBV4-1 to TRBJ2-7; TRBD1 matches at 10 bases. This CDR3 has 16 residues. Trimming took 0 bases from V and 7 from J; bases not matched to a gene: 9. Germline CDR1 and CDR2: MGHRA and YSYEKL.

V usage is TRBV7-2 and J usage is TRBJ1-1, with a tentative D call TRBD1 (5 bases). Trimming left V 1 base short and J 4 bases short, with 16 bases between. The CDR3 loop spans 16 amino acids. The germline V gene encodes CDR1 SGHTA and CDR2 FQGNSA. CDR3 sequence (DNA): TGTGCCAGCAGCTTAGATTCCCAGGGAGGTCGCACTGAAGCTTTCTTT. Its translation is CASSLDSQGGRTEAFF.

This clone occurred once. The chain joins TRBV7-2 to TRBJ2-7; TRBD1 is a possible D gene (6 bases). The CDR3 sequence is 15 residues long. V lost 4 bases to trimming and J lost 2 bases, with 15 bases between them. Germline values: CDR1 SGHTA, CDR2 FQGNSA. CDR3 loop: CASSSHLRQAYEQYF. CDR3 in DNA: TGTGCCAGCAGCTCTCATTTGCGACAGGCCTACGAGCAGTACTTC.

Written as DNA, the CDR3 is TGCGCCAGCAGCCAAGAAGCCCAGGCACACTCTGGAAACACCATATATTTT. Amino acids: CASSQEAQAHSGNTIYF. The chain has TRBV4-1 and TRBJ1-3; D gene unclear. CDR3 size: 17 residues. The V and J ends lost 0 bases and 0 bases respectively, with 12 bases between them. CDR1 MGHRA and CDR2 YSYEKL come from the germline V gene.

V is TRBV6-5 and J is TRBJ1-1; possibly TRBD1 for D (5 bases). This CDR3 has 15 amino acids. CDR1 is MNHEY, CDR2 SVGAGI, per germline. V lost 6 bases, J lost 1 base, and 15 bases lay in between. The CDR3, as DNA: TGTGCCAGCAGCGCCACACAGGTCCCGAACACTGAAGCTTTCTTT. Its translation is CASSATQVPNTEAFF.

DNA of the CDR3: TGTGCCAGCAGTTTCAGGGGCTATGGCTACACCTTC. It yields the protein CASSFRGYGYTF. The chain links TRBV27 to TRBJ1-2; tentative D call: TRBD1 (6 bases). CDR3 size: 12 residues. CDR1 and CDR2 from the germline V gene are MNHEY and SMNVEV (reference sequence). Trimming took 3 bases from V and 4 from J, leaving 6 bases between them.

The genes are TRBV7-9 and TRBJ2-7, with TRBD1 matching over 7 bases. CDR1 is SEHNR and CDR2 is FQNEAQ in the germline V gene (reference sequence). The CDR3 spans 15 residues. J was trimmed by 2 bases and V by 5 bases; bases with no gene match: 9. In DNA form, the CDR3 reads TGTGCCAGCAGCGAAATCGGACAGGCTGCCTACGAGCAGTACTTC. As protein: CASSEIGQAAYEQYF.

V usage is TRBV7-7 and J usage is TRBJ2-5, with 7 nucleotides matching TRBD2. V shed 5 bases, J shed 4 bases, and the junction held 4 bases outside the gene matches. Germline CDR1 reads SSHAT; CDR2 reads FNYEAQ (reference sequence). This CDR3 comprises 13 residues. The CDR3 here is CASSRLAGETQYF. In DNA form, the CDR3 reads TGTGCCAGCAGCCGACTAGCAGGAGAGACCCAGTACTTC.

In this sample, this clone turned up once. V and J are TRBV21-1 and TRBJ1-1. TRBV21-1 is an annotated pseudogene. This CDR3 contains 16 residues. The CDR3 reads CADSPVAGGMNTEAFF. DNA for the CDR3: TGTGCCGACTCCCCGGTGGCAGGAGGGATGAACACTGAAGCTTTCTTT.

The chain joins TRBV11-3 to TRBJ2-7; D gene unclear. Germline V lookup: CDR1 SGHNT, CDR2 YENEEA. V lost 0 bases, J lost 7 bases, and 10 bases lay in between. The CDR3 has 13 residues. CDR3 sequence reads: CASSLELKSEQYF. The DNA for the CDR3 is TGTGCCAGCAGCTTAGAACTAAAGTCAGAGCAGTACTTC.

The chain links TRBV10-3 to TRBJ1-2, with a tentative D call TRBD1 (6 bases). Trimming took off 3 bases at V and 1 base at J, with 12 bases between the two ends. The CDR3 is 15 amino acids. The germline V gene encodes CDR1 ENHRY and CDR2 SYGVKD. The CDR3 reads CAISEGGRLNYGYTF. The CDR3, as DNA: TGTGCCATCAGTGAAGGGGGACGGCTTAACTATGGCTACACCTTC.

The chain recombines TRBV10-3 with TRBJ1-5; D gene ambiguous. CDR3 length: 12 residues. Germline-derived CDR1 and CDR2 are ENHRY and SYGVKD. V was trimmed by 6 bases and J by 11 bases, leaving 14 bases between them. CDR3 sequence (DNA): TGTGCCATCAGAGACGGTACCCAGGCCCAGCATTTT. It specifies CAIRDGTQAQHF.